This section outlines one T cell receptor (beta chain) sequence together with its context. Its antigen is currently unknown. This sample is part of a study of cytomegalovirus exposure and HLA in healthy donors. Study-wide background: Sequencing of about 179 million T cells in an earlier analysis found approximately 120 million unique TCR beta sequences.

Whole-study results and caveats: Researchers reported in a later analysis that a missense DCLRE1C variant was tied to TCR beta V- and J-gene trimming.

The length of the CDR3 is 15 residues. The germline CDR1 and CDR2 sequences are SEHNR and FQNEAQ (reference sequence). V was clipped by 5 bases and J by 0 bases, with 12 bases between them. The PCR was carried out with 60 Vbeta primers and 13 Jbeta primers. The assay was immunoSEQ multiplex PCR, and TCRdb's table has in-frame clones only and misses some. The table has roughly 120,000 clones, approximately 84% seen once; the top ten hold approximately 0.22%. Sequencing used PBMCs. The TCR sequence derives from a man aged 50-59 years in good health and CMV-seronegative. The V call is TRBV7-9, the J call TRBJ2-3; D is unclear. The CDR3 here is CASSPRGSSTDTQYF. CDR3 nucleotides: TGTGCCAGCAGCCCCCGCGGCTCTAGCACAGATACGCAGTATTTT.